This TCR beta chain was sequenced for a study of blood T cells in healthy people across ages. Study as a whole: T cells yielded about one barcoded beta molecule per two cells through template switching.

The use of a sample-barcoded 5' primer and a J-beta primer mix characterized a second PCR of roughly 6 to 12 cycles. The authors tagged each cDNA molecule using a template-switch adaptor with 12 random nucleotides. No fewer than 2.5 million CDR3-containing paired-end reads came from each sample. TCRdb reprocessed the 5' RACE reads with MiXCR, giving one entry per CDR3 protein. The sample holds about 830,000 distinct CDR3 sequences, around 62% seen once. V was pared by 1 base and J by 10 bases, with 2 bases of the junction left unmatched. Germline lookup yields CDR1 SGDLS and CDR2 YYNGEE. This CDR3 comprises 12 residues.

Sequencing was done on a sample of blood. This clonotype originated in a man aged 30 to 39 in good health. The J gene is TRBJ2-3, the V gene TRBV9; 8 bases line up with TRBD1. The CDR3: CASSVWDRPQYF. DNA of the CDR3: TGTGCCAGCAGCGTATGGGACAGGCCGCAGTATTTT. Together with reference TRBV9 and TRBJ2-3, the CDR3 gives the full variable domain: DSGVTQTPKHLITATGQRVTLRCSPRSGDLSVYWYQQSLDQGLQFLIQYYNGEERAKGNILERFSAQQFPDLHSELNLSSLELGDSALYFCASSVWDRPQYFGPGTRLTVL.